Shown below are 32 T cell receptor beta chains from a single sample sequenced in a study of PD-L1 blockade in urothelial cancer. Produced via immunoSEQ multiplex PCR; TCRdb's table is partial and in-frame only. The table includes tens of thousands of clones, roughly 85% detected once. Time point noted: peripheral blood 6 weeks after treatment start. Sequenced here: PBMCs, sampled around atezolizumab (anti-PD-L1) treatment. The receptors come from a man between 70 and 80 years old with urothelial cancer.

This chain links TRBV4-3 with TRBJ2-7; D possibly corresponds to TRBD2 (6 bases). From germline, CDR1 is LGHNA and CDR2 YSLEER. Trimming removed 0 bases at V and 0 bases at J, with 12 bases between. The CDR3 loop spans 16 amino acids. This chain's CDR3 is CASSQEGGGDSYEQYF. The CDR3 DNA is TGCGCCAGCAGCCAAGAAGGCGGAGGGGACTCCTACGAGCAGTACTTC.

This chain uses TRBV19 with TRBJ2-7, with 7 bases identical to TRBD2. The CDR3 covers 15 residues. Germline V CDR1 and CDR2: LNHDA, SQIVND (reference sequence). With 1 base clipped from V and 3 bases from J, the junction kept 6 bases outside the gene matches. The CDR3 coding sequence is TGTGCCAGTAGTATAGGAACTAGCGTGTTCTACGAGCAGTACTTC. Encoded protein: CASSIGTSVFYEQYF.

The DNA for the CDR3 is TGTGCCAGCAGCTTATTCGGCAATGAGCAGTTCTTC. Amino acids: CASSLFGNEQFF. This chain connects TRBV7-9 to TRBJ2-1; D is unclear. Per the germline V gene, CDR1 is SEHNR and CDR2 is FQNEAQ (reference sequence). This CDR3 is 12 amino acids long. The V end lost 2 bases, the J end lost 6 bases, and 5 bases lay between the germline ends. Variable domain in full (rest from reference TRBV7-9 and TRBJ2-1): DTGVSQNPRHKITKRGQNVTFRCDPISEHNRLYWYRQTLGQGPEFLTYFQNEAQLEKSRLLSDRFSAERPKGSFSTLEIQRTEQGDSAMYLCASSLFGNEQFFGPGTRLTVL.

The chain uses TRBV19 and TRBJ1-2; 7 nucleotides align to TRBD1. Germline loops: CDR1 LNHDA, CDR2 SQIVND (reference sequence). V trimming: 3 bases; J trimming: 4 bases; junction bases outside the gene matches: 5. The CDR3 extends over 14 amino acids. CDR3 loop: CASSIAGTAYGYTF. In DNA, the CDR3 is TGTGCCAGTAGTATTGCGGGGACAGCCTATGGCTACACCTTC.

The chain links TRBV15 to TRBJ1-1; 12 bases align to TRBD1. Germline V lookup: CDR1 LNHNV, CDR2 YYDKDF (reference sequence). V was clipped by 3 bases and J by 0 bases; unmatched bases: 2. The CDR3 is 16 residues long. Here the CDR3 reads CATSRGTGGLNTEAFF. DNA of the CDR3: TGTGCCACCAGCAGGGGGACAGGGGGCTTGAACACTGAAGCTTTCTTT.

This clone was found once. V gene TRBV7-8 combines with J gene TRBJ1-1, with D hard to call. Looked up from germline, CDR1 is SGHVS and CDR2 is FQNEAQ. V was shortened by 7 bases and J by 0 bases, with 12 bases between the two germline ends. CDR3 size: 14 residues. CDR3 protein: CASTPLVMNTEAFF. The CDR3 DNA is TGTGCCAGCACCCCACTGGTCATGAACACTGAAGCTTTCTTT.

This rearrangement joins TRBV5-6 to TRBJ1-2; D unresolved. CDR1 is SGHDT and CDR2 is YYEEEE in the germline V gene. The CDR3 has 13 residues. Trimming left V 5 bases short and J 6 bases short, with 14 bases between. CDR3 amino acids: CASSPTSYHGYTF. The CDR3 DNA reads TGTGCCAGCAGTCCTACGTCATATCATGGCTACACCTTC.

This sequence joins TRBV30 and TRBJ2-7; D is perhaps TRBD2 (5 bases). CDR1 and CDR2 from the germline V gene are GTSNPN and SVGIG (reference sequence). The V end was cut by 4 bases, the J end by 2 bases, with 15 bases between. The CDR3 spans 14 residues. The CDR3 coding sequence is TGTGCCTGGACCGTTGAGGGTAGGCCCTACGAGCAGTACTTC. It encodes CAWTVEGRPYEQYF.

This clone was seen only once. The rearrangement links TRBV30 to TRBJ2-5, with TRBD2 identical over 7 bases. CDR3 length equals 13 residues. The trim removed 1 base at V and 4 bases at J, leaving 3 bases unmatched. The germline V gene encodes CDR1 GTSNPN and CDR2 SVGIG (reference sequence). The CDR3 here is CAWSGGGLETQYF. The DNA of the CDR3 is TGTGCCTGGAGTGGGGGGGGACTAGAGACCCAGTACTTC.

This chain uses TRBV5-1 with TRBJ1-2; D is undetermined. Trimming took off 4 bases at V and 8 bases at J, with 18 bases between the two ends. The CDR3 length is 14 residues. Looked up from germline, CDR1 is SGHRS and CDR2 is YFSETQ. CDR3 sequence: CASSHLTNGGGYTF. The CDR3 DNA reads as TGCGCCAGCAGCCACTTGACAAATGGAGGGGGCTACACCTTC.

The CDR3 is CASSLNPGNTEAFF. The CDR3 DNA is TGTGCCAGCAGCTTAAATCCCGGGAACACTGAAGCTTTCTTT. The V gene is TRBV7-6, the J gene TRBJ1-1; D uncertain. Germline CDR1 reads SGHVS; CDR2 reads FNYEAQ. This CDR3 comprises 14 residues. Trimming took off 2 bases at V and 1 base at J, with 8 bases between the two ends.

The CDR3: CAWRRGLNTEAFF. As DNA, the CDR3 is TGTGCCTGGAGACGGGGTCTGAACACTGAAGCTTTCTTT. The V gene is TRBV30, the J gene TRBJ1-1; D call uncertain. V gave up 3 bases and J gave up 0 bases, with 8 bases separating them. Germline V gene lookup returns CDR1 GTSNPN and CDR2 SVGIG (reference sequence). The CDR3 contains 13 residues.

The rearrangement uses TRBV10-3 and TRBJ2-1, with TRBD1 as a possible D gene (6 bases). The CDR3 extends over 13 amino acids. The germline gives CDR1 ENHRY, CDR2 SYGVKD. Trimming stripped 4 bases from V and 5 bases from J, with 9 bases between. CDR3 sequence reads: CAISADRHNEQFF. CDR3 in DNA: TGTGCCATCAGTGCGGACAGACACAATGAGCAGTTCTTC.

The CDR3 nucleotides read TGTGCCAGCAGTCCCAGTACAGATACGCAGTATTTT. Its translation: CASSPSTDTQYF. This chain connects TRBV6-6 to TRBJ2-3; D ambiguous. The length of the CDR3 is 12 residues. CDR1 and CDR2 (germline): MNHNY, SVGAGI (reference sequence). The ends were cut back, 5 bases at V and 3 bases at J, with 6 bases in the middle.

The chain couples TRBV27 to TRBJ2-1; 7 bases fit TRBD1. In germline, CDR1 is MNHEY, CDR2 SMNVEV (reference sequence). CDR3 size: 17 residues. Trimming took 3 bases from V and 5 from J; bases not matched to a gene: 13. Here the CDR3 reads CASSFLHRNGQDNEQFF. For the CDR3, the DNA is TGTGCCAGCAGTTTCCTGCACAGGAACGGACAGGACAATGAGCAGTTCTTC.

V gene TRBV13 combines with J gene TRBJ2-7; 8 nucleotides match TRBD2. After removal of 6 bases from V and 1 base from J, the junction contained 5 bases not matched to a gene. This CDR3 comprises 14 residues. Germline values: CDR1 PRHDT, CDR2 FYEKMQ (reference sequence). This chain's CDR3 is CASSRGRLSYEQYF. The CDR3 DNA sequence: TGTGCCAGCAGTCGCGGGAGGTTGTCCTACGAGCAGTACTTC.

The chain has TRBV5-1 and TRBJ2-1; possibly TRBD1 for D (5 bases). Germline-derived CDR1 and CDR2 are SGHRS and YFSETQ. Trimming took off 0 bases at V and 1 base at J, with 11 bases between the two ends. CDR3 length: 16 amino acids. CDR3: CASSLEGVASYNEQFF. CDR3 sequence (DNA): TGCGCCAGCAGCTTGGAAGGGGTGGCATCCTACAATGAGCAGTTCTTC.

This chain uses TRBV7-9 with TRBJ2-7, with 7 nucleotides matching TRBD2. Germline trimming cut 3 bases from V and 0 bases from J; bases unmatched to any gene: 8. Looked up from germline, CDR1 is SEHNR and CDR2 is FQNEAQ (reference sequence). The length of the CDR3 is 16 residues. The CDR3, as DNA: TGTGCCAGCAGCTTGACGGGAGCGGGAATCTCCTACGAGCAGTACTTC. Amino acid sequence: CASSLTGAGISYEQYF.

J is TRBJ2-7 and V is TRBV18, with TRBD1 identical over 7 bases. J was trimmed by 2 bases and V by 6 bases; bases with no gene match: 10. This CDR3 has 15 amino acids. CDR1 and CDR2 from the germline V gene are KGHSH and LQKENI. The CDR3 here is CASSPTGMGAYEQYF. The CDR3 nucleotides are TGTGCCAGCTCGCCGACAGGGATGGGGGCCTACGAGCAGTACTTC.

This clone was seen only once. CDR3 sequence (DNA): TGCGCCAGCAGTCAAGGGACAGCTGATTTAATCTCTGGGGCCAACGTCCTGACTTTC. Amino acids: CASSQGTADLISGANVLTF. V and J are TRBV23-1 and TRBJ2-6; TRBD1 agrees at 7 bases. TRBV23-1 is assigned to the ORF class and has an uncertain function. This CDR3 region has 19 residues. The J segment lost 0 bases and the V segment lost 2 bases, leaving 10 bases of the junction unmatched.

V is TRBV28 and J is TRBJ1-5; D possibly corresponds to TRBD1 (5 bases). Trimming left V 4 bases short and J 7 bases short, with 14 bases between. CDR1 and CDR2 from the germline V gene are MDHEN and SYDVKM. CDR3 length: 14 residues. CDR3: CASSSRSGIQPQHF. CDR3 nucleotide sequence: TGTGCCAGCAGTTCAAGGTCAGGGATACAGCCCCAGCATTTT.

The chain has TRBV4-1 and TRBJ1-5; maybe TRBD1 (5 bases). Germline CDR1 MGHRA, CDR2 YSYEKL. Trimming removed 6 bases at V and 6 bases at J, with 18 bases between. The CDR3 has 15 residues. In DNA, the CDR3 is TGCGCCAGCAGTTGGACGGAGGGAACAGGTCAGCCCCAGCATTTT. Encoded protein: CASSWTEGTGQPQHF.

The chain links TRBV6-5 to TRBJ2-7, with 11 bases aligning to TRBD2. The CDR3 spans 15 residues. Germline CDR1 reads MNHEY; CDR2 reads SVGAGI. Trimming removed 2 bases from V and 7 bases from J; junction bases left unmatched: 7. This CDR3 reads CASSYETSGDSEQYF. For the CDR3, the DNA is TGTGCCAGCAGTTACGAGACTAGCGGGGACTCGGAGCAGTACTTC.

This clone was counted a single time. The chain employs TRBV5-1 and TRBJ1-5; tentatively, D is TRBD1 (6 bases). V lost 3 bases, J lost 5 bases, and 9 bases lay in between. The CDR3 consists of 13 residues. Germline CDR1 is SGHRS and CDR2 is YFSETQ. CDR3: CASSYGGDQPQHF. CDR3 nucleotide sequence: TGCGCCAGCAGCTATGGGGGCGATCAGCCCCAGCATTTT.

The V call is TRBV4-3, the J call TRBJ2-1; TRBD1 matches 8 bases. Germline V lookup: CDR1 LGHNA, CDR2 YSLEER. V dropped 4 bases and J dropped 0; count of bases not matched to a gene: 11. This CDR3 contains 18 residues. For the CDR3, the DNA is TGCGCCAGCAGCCGTGGGGACCTCGGGACAGGCTCCTACAATGAGCAGTTCTTC. Its translation: CASSRGDLGTGSYNEQFF.

By its share, this clone is medium-sized. The chain combines TRBV10-1 with TRBJ2-1, with D unresolved. Germline V CDR1 and CDR2: WNHNN, SYGVQD (reference sequence). This CDR3 comprises 12 residues. Trimming pared 8 bases from V and 7 bases from J, leaving 12 bases between. The CDR3 region is CASPRGNNEQFF. The CDR3 coding sequence is TGCGCCAGCCCGAGAGGCAATAATGAGCAGTTCTTC.

The chain couples TRBV28 to TRBJ1-1; a weak D match, TRBD1 (6 bases). Germline V lookup: CDR1 MDHEN, CDR2 SYDVKM. V was cut by 8 bases and J by 5 bases, with 18 bases left in between. The CDR3 totals 14 residues. The CDR3 here is CASERGAGGTEAFF. Here the CDR3 DNA reads TGTGCCAGCGAGCGGGGGGCCGGGGGAACTGAAGCTTTCTTT.

J is TRBJ1-5 and V is TRBV27; the D is unclear. Germline loops: CDR1 MNHEY, CDR2 SMNVEV (reference sequence). V dropped 5 bases and J dropped 0 bases, with 5 bases sitting between them. The CDR3 extends over 13 amino acids. This chain's CDR3 is CASSGLSNQPQHF. In nucleotides, the CDR3 is TGTGCCAGCAGTGGCCTTAGCAATCAGCCCCAGCATTTT.

The chain combines TRBV4-1 with TRBJ1-5; 11 nucleotides align to TRBD1. The trim removed 1 base at V and 5 bases at J, leaving 7 bases unmatched. The germline gives CDR1 MGHRA, CDR2 YSYEKL. CDR3 length: 17 residues. The CDR3 DNA reads TGCGCCAGCAGCCAAGTTTGGGACAGGGGGTTTCATCAGCCCCAGCATTTT. Its translation is CASSQVWDRGFHQPQHF.

This clone was detected only a few times. The J gene is TRBJ1-2, the V gene TRBV4-3, with a tentative D call TRBD1 (5 bases). CDR1 is LGHNA and CDR2 is YSLEER in the germline V gene. This CDR3 region has 15 residues. The V and J ends lost 1 base and 1 base respectively, with 10 bases between them. CDR3 in amino acids: CASSQGTGVNYGYTF. The CDR3 bases are TGCGCCAGCAGCCAAGGCACAGGCGTTAACTATGGCTACACCTTC.

The V call is TRBV5-4, the J call TRBJ2-7; 14 bases align to TRBD2. V lost 3 bases, J lost 2 bases, and 13 bases stayed unmatched. The CDR3 has 19 amino acids. Germline V lookup: CDR1 SGHNT, CDR2 YYREEE (reference sequence). The CDR3 here is CASSSGTPGLAGVAYEQYF. The CDR3 DNA reads as TGTGCCAGCAGCTCCGGTACTCCGGGACTAGCGGGAGTCGCCTACGAGCAGTACTTC.

The J gene is TRBJ2-7, the V gene TRBV11-2; 8 positions match TRBD1. The V gene's germline CDR1 is SGHAT and CDR2 FQNNGV. The CDR3 loop spans 14 amino acids. After removal of 5 bases from V and 7 bases from J, the junction contained 10 bases not matched to a gene. The CDR3 loop is CASSHRTGGIEQYF. DNA for the CDR3: TGTGCCAGCAGCCATCGAACAGGGGGTATAGAGCAGTACTTC. Full variable domain (remainder filled in from reference TRBV11-2 and TRBJ2-7): EAGVAQSPRYKIIEKRQSVAFWCNPISGHATLYWYQQILGQGPKLLIQFQNNGVVDDSQLPKDRFSAERLKGVDSTLKIQPAKLEDSAVYLCASSHRTGGIEQYFGPGTRLTVT.